This T cell receptor beta chain was retrieved from a study of shared clonotypes between healthy human individuals. The repertoire was sequenced with immunoSEQ multiplex PCR; TCRdb's copy has only in-frame clones and lacks some. The table lists some 2.1 million clones, roughly 95% of them singletons, with around 1.1% in the top ten. Between the trimmed V and J ends, which lost 10 bases and 6 bases, there was a span of 15 bases. Germline assignment: CDR1 MNHEY and CDR2 SVGAGI. CDR3 length: 12 amino acids. Naive CD8 cells were CD45RO-negative, positively selected for CCR7, excluding terminally differentiated effector memory CD45RA+ cells.

The V call is TRBV6-5, the J call TRBJ1-2; D gene unclear. Specimen: naive CD8+ T cells sorted from blood. This TCR came from a man aged 18-30 years in good health. The CDR3 loop reads CATWTDRNGYTF. The CDR3 region has the DNA TGTGCCACTTGGACGGACCGAAATGGCTACACCTTC.